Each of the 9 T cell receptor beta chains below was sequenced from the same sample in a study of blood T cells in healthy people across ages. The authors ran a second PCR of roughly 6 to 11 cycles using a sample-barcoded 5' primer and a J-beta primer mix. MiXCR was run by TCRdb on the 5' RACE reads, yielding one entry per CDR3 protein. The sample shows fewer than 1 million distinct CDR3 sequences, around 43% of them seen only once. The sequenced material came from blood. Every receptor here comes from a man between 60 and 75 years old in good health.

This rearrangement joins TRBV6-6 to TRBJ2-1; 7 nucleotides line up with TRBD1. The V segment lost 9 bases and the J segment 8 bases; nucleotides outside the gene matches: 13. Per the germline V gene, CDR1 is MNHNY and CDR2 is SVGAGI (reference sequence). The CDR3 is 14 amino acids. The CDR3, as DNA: TGTGCCAGTTCCCCAGGGGGATACATCGATGAGCAGTTCTTC. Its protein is CASSPGGYIDEQFF.

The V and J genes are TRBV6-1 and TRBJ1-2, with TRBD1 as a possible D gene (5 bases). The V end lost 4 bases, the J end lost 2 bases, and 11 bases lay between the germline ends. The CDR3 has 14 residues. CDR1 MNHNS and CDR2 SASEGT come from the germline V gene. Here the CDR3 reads CASSGPGPNYGYTF. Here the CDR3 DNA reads TGTGCCAGCAGTGGACCGGGACCCAACTATGGCTACACCTTC.

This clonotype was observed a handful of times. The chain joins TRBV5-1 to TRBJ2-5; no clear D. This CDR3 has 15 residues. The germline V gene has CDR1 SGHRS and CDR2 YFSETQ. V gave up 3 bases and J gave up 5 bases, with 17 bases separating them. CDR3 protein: CASSWTGPRAETQYF. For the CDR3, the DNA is TGCGCCAGCAGCTGGACCGGACCCCGGGCGGAGACCCAGTACTTC.

The DNA for the CDR3 is TGTGCCAGCAGTGGGGCCACTAGAACCGAGCAGTACTTC. Amino acids: CASSGATRTEQYF. The V call is TRBV28, the J call TRBJ2-7; D possibly uses TRBD1 or TRBD2 (5 bases each). CDR1 and CDR2 (germline): MDHEN, SYDVKM. The CDR3 spans 13 residues. V dropped 5 bases and J dropped 6 bases, with 14 bases sitting between them.

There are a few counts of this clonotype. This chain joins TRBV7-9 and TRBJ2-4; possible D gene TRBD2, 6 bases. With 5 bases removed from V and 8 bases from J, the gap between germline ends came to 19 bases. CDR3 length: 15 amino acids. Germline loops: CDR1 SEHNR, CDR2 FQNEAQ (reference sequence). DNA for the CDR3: TGTGCCAGCAGCCCCGGGGACTTGCAGCTTGACATTCAGTACTTC. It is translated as CASSPGDLQLDIQYF.

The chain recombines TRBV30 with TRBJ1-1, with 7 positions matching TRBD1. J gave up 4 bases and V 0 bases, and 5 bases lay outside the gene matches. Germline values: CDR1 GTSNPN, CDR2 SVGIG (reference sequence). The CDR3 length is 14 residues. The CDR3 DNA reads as TGTGCCTGGAGTGTGGCCAGGGGGACCACTGAAGCTTTCTTT. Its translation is CAWSVARGTTEAFF.

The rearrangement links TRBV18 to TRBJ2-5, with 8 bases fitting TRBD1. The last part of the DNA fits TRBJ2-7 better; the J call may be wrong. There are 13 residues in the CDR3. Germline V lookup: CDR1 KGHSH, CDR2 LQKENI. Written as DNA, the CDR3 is TGTGCCAGCTCACCTCCAGGGGGCCACGAGCAGTACTTC. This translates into CASSPPGGHEQYF.

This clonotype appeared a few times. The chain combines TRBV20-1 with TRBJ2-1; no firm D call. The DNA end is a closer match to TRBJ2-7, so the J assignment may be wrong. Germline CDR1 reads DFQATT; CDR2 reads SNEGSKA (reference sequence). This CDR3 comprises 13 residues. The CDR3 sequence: CSARDPPVYEQYF. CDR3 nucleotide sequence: TGCAGTGCTAGGGACCCCCCGGTATACGAGCAGTACTTC.

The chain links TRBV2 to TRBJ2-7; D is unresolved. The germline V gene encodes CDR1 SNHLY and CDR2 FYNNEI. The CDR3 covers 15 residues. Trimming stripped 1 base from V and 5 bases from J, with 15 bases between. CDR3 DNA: TGTGCCAGCAGTGAAGTTTCCAGAAACTACGACGAGCAGTACTTC. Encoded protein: CASSEVSRNYDEQYF.